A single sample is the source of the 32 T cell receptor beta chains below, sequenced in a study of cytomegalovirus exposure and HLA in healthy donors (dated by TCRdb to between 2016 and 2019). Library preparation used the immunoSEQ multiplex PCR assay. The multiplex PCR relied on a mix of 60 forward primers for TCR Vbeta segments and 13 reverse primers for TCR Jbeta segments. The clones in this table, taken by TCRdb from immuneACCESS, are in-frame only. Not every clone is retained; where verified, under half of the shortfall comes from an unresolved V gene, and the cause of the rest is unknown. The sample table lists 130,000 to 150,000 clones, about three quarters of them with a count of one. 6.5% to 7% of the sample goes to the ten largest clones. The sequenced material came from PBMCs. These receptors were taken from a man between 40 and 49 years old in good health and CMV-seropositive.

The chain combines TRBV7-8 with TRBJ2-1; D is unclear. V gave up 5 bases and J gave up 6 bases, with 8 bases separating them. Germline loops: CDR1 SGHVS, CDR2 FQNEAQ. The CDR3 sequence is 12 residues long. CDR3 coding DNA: TGTGCCAGCAGCGCTCGCGGCAATGAGCAGTTCTTC. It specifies CASSARGNEQFF. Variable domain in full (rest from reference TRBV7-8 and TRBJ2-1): GAGVSQSPRYKVAKRGQDVALRCDPISGHVSLFWYQQALGQGPEFLTYFQNEAQLDKSGLPSDRFFAERPEGSVSTLKIQRTQQEDSAVYLCASSARGNEQFFGPGTRLTVL.

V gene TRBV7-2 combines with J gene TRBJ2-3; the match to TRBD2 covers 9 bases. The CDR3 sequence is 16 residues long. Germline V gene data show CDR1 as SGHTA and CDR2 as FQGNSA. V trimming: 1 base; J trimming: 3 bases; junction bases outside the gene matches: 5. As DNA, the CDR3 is TGTGCCAGCAGCTTAGAATCCAGCGGGGGGACAGATACGCAGTATTTT. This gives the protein CASSLESSGGTDTQYF.

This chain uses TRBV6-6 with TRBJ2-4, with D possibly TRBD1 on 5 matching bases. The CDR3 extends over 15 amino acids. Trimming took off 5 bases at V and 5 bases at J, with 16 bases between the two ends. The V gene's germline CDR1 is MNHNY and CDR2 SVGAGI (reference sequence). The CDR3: CASSPRKGRENIQYF. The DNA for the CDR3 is TGTGCCAGCAGTCCCCGTAAGGGGCGCGAAAACATTCAGTACTTC.

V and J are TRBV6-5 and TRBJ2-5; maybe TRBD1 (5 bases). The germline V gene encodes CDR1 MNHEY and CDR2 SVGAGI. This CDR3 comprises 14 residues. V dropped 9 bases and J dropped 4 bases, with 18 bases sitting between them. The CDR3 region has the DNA TGTGCCAGGGTAAAAAGCAGGGCTTCAGAGACCCAGTACTTC. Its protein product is CARVKSRASETQYF.

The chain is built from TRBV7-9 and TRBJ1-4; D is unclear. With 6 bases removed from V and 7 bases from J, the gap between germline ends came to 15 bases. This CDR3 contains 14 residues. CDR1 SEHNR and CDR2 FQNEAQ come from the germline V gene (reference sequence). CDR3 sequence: CASSHLPGGEKLFF. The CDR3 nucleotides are TGTGCCAGCAGTCATTTACCCGGTGGTGAAAAACTGTTTTTT.

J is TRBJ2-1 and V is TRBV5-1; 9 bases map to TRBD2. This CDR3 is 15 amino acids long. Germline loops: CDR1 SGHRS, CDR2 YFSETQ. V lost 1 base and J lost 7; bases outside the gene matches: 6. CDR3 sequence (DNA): TGCGCCAGCAGCTTGAGTAGCGGGAGTATGAATGAGCAGTTCTTC. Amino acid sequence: CASSLSSGSMNEQFF. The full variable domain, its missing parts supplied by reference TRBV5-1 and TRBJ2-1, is KAGVTQTPRYLIKTRGQQVTLSCSPISGHRSVSWYQQTPGQGLQFLFEYFSETQRNKGNFPGRFSGRQFSNSRSEMNVSTLELGDSALYLCASSLSSGSMNEQFFGPGTRLTVL.

The CDR3: CASRQGAIEAFF. In nucleotides, the CDR3 is TGTGCCAGCAGGCAGGGGGCGATTGAAGCTTTCTTT. The rearrangement uses TRBV6-5 and TRBJ1-1, with TRBD1 identical over 8 bases. The CDR3 is 12 residues long. Per germline, CDR1 MNHEY and CDR2 SVGAGI. With V trimmed by 6 bases and J by 7 bases, 4 bases remained unmatched.

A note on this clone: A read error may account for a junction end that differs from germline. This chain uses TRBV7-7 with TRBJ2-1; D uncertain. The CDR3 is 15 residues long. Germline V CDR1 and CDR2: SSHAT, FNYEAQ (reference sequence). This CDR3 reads CASSLAPAEDNEQFF. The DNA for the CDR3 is TGTGCTAGCAGCTTAGCTCCTGCCGAGGACAATGAGCAGTTCTTC.

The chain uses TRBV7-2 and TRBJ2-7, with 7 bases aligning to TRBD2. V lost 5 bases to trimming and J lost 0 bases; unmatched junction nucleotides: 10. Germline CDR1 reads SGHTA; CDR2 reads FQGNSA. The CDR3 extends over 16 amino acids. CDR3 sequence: CASSLKGTTYSYEQYF. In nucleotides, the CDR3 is TGTGCCAGCAGCCTAAAGGGGACTACCTACTCCTACGAGCAGTACTTC.

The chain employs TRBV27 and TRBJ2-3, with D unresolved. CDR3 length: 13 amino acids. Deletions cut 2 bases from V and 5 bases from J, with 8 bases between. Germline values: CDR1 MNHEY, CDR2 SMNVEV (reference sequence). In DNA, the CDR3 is TGTGCCAGCAGTTTAGAGTTTGGAGATACGCAGTATTTT. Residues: CASSLEFGDTQYF.

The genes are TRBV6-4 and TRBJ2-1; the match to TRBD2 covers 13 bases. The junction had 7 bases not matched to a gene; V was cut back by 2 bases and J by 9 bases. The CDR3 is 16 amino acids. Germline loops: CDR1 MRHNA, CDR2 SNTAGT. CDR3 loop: CASSDGLAGAGGEQFF. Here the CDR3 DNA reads TGTGCCAGCAGTGACGGACTAGCGGGAGCTGGGGGTGAGCAGTTCTTC.

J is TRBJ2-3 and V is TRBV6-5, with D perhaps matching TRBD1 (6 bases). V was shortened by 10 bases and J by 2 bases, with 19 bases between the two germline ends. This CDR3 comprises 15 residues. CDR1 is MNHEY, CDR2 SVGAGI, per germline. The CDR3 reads CATRTDSTFTDTQYF. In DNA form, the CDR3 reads TGTGCCACCCGGACAGACAGTACCTTCACAGATACGCAGTATTTT.

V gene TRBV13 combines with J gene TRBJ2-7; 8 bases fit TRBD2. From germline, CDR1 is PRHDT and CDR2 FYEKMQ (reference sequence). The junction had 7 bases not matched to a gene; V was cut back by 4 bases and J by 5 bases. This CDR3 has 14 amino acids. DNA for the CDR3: TGTGCCAGCAGCTCGAGCGGGAGATCCAACGAGCAGTACTTC. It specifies CASSSSGRSNEQYF. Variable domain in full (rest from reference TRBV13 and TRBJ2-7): AAGVIQSPRHLIKEKRETATLKCYPIPRHDTVYWYQQGPGQDPQFLISFYEKMQSDKGSIPDRFSAQQFSDYHSELNMSSLELGDSALYFCASSSSGRSNEQYFGPGTRLTVT.

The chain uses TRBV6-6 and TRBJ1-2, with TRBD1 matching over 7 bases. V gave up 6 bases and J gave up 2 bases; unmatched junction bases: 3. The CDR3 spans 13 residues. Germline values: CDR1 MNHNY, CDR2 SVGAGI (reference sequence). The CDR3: CASRSTGNYGYTF. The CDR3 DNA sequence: TGTGCCAGCAGGTCGACAGGGAACTATGGCTACACCTTC.

CDR3 bases: TGCGCCAGCAGCTTGGCCAACAGGAACACTGAAGCTTTCTTT. This sequence encodes CASSLANRNTEAFF. The chain carries TRBV5-1 and TRBJ1-1; D is ambiguous. CDR3 length: 14 amino acids. Germline V gene lookup returns CDR1 SGHRS and CDR2 YFSETQ. V lost 0 bases and J lost 1, with 7 bases in between. The entire variable domain, with the rest obtained from reference TRBV5-1 and TRBJ1-1, is as follows: KAGVTQTPRYLIKTRGQQVTLSCSPISGHRSVSWYQQTPGQGLQFLFEYFSETQRNKGNFPGRFSGRQFSNSRSEMNVSTLELGDSALYLCASSLANRNTEAFFGQGTRLTVV.

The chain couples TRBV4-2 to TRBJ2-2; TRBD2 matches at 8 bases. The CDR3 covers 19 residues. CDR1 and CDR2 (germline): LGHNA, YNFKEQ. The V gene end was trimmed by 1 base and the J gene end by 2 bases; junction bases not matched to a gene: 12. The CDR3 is CASSQAPLGSGGNTGELFF. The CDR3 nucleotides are TGTGCCAGCAGCCAAGCCCCCCTAGGGAGCGGGGGAAACACCGGGGAGCTGTTTTTT.

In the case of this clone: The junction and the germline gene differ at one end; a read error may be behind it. The CDR3 protein is CASSRTGVAGYEQHF. As DNA, the CDR3 is TGTGCCAGCAGTCGGACAGGCGTCGCCGGCTACGAGCAGCACTTC. V usage is TRBV6-6 and J usage is TRBJ2-7; 7 nucleotides align to TRBD1. The CDR3 covers 15 residues. CDR1 and CDR2 (germline): MNHNY, SVGAGI (reference sequence).

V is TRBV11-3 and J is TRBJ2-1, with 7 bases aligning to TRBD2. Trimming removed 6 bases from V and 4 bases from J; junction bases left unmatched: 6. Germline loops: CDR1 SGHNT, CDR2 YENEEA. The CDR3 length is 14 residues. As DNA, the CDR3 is TGTGCCAGCAGTCCCGGACTAGATTACAATGAGCAGTTCTTC. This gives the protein CASSPGLDYNEQFF.

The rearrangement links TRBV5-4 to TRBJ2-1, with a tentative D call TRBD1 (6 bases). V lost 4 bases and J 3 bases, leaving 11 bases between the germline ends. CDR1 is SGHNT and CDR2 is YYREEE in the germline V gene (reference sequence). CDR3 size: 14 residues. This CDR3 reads CASSSPDSYNEQFF. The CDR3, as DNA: TGTGCCAGCAGCAGCCCGGACAGCTACAATGAGCAGTTCTTC.

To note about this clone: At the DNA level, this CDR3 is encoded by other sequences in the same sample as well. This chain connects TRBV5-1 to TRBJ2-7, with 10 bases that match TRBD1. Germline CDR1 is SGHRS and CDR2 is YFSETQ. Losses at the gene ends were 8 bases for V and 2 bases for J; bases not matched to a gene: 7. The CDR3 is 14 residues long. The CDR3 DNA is TGCGCCAGTTCGGCCGGGACAGGGGCCTACGAGCAGTACTTC. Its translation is CASSAGTGAYEQYF.

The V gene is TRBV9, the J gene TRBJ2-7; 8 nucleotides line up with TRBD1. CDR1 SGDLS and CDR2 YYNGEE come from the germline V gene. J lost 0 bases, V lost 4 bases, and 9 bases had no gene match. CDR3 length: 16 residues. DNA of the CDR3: TGTGCCAGCAGCCCCCAGGGGGCAGGGCCCTCCTACGAGCAGTACTTC. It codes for CASSPQGAGPSYEQYF.

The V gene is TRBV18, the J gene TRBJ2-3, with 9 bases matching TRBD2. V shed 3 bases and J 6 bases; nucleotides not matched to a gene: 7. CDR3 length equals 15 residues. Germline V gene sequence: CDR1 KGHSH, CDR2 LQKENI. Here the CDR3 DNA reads TGTGCCAGCTCACCGGCTAGCGGGAATCGGGATACGCAGTATTTT. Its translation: CASSPASGNRDTQYF.

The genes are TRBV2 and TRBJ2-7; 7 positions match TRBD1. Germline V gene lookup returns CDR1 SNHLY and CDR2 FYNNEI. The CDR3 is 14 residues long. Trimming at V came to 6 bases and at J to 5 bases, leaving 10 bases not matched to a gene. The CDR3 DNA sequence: TGTGCCAGCAGAGGAAGACAGGGCGTCCACGAGCAGTACTTC. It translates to CASRGRQGVHEQYF.

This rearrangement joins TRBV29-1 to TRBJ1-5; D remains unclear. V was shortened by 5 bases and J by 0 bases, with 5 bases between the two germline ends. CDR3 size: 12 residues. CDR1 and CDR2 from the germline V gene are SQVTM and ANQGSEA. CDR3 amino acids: CSVQASNQPQHF. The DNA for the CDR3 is TGCAGCGTTCAGGCTAGCAATCAGCCCCAGCATTTT.

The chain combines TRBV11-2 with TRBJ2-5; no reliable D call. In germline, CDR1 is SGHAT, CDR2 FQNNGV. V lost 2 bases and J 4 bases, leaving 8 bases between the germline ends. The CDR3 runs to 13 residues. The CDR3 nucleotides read TGTGCCAGCAGCTTACGCTGGGCAGAGACCCAGTACTTC. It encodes CASSLRWAETQYF. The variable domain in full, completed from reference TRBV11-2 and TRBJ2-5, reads EAGVAQSPRYKIIEKRQSVAFWCNPISGHATLYWYQQILGQGPKLLIQFQNNGVVDDSQLPKDRFSAERLKGVDSTLKIQPAKLEDSAVYLCASSLRWAETQYFGPGTRLLVL.

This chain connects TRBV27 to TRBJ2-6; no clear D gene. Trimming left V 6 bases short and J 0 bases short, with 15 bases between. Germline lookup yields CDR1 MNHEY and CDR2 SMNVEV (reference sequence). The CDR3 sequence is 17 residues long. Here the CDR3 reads CASRSIPFRSGANVLTF. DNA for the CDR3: TGTGCCAGCAGGAGTATCCCATTTCGCTCTGGGGCCAACGTCCTGACTTTC. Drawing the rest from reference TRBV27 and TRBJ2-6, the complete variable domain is EAQVTQNPRYLITVTGKKLTVTCSQNMNHEYMSWYRQDPGLGLRQIYYSMNVEVTDKGDVPEGYKVSRKEKRNFPLILESPSPNQTSLYFCASRSIPFRSGANVLTFGAGSRLTVL.

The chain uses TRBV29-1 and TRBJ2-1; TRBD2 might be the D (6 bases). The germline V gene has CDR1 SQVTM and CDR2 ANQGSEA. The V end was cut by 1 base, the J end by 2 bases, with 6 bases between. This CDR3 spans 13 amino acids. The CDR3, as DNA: TGCAGCGTTGAAGGCGGGACCTACAATGAGCAGTTCTTC. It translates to CSVEGGTYNEQFF.

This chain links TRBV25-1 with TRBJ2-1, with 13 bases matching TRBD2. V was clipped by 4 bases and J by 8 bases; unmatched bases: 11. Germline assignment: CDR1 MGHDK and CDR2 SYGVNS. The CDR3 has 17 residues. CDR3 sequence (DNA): TGTGCCAGCAGTGGGCTCGGGACTAGCGGGATATTCCATGAGCAGTTCTTC. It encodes CASSGLGTSGIFHEQFF.

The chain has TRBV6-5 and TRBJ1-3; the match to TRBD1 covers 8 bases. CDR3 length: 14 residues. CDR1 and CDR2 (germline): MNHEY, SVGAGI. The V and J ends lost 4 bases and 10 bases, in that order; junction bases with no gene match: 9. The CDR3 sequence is CASSFAFRGRTIYF. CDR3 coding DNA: TGTGCCAGCAGTTTCGCCTTCAGGGGGCGAACCATATATTTT.

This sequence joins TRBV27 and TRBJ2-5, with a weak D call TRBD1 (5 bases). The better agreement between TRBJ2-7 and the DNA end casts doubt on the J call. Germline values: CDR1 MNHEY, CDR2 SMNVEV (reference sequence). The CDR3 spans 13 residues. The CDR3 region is CASSLVQGYEQYF. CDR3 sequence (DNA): TGTGCCAGCAGTTTAGTCCAGGGCTACGAGCAGTACTTC.

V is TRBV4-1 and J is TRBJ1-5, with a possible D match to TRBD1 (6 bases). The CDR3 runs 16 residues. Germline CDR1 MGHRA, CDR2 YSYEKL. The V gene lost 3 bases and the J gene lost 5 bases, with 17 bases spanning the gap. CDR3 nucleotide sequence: TGCGCCAGCAGCCAGAAGGACGGGGGGCTGGATCAGCCCCAGCATTTT. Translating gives CASSQKDGGLDQPQHF.

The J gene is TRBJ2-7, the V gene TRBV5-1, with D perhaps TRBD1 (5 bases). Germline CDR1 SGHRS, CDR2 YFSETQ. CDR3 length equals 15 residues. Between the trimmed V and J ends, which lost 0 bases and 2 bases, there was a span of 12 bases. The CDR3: CASSLGRDSTYEQYF. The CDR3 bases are TGCGCCAGCAGCTTGGGCAGGGATAGCACCTACGAGCAGTACTTC.